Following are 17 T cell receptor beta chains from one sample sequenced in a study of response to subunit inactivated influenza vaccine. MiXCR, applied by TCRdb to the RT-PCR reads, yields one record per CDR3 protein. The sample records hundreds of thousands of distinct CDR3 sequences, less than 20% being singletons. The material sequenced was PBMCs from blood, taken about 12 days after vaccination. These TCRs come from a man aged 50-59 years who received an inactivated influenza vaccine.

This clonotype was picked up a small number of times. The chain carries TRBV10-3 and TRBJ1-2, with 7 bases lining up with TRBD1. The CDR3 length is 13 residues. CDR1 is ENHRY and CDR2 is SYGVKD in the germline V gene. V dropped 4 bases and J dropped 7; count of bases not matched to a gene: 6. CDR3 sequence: CAISGRGQGGYTF. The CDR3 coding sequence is TGTGCCATCAGTGGAAGGGGGCAGGGTGGCTACACCTTC.

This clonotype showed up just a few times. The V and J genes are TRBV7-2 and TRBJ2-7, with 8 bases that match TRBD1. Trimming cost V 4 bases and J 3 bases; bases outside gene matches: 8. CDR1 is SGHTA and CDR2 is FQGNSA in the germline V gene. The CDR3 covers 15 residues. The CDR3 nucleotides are TGTGCCAGCAGCTCCCGGACAGGGATTAACTACGAGCAGTACTTC. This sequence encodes CASSSRTGINYEQYF.

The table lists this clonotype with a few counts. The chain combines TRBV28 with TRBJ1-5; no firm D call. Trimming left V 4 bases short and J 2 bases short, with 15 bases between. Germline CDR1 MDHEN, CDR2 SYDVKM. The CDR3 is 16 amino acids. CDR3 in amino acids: CASSSPSDPGNQPQHF. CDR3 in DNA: TGTGCCAGCAGTTCCCCTTCGGATCCGGGCAATCAGCCCCAGCATTTT.

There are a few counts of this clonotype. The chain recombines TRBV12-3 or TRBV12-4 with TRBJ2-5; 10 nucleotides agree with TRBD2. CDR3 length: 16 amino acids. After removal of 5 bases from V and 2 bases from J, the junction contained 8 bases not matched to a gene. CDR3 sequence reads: CASSLTSGLKQETQYF. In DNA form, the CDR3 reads TGTGCCAGCAGTCTGACTAGCGGGTTGAAGCAAGAGACCCAGTACTTC.

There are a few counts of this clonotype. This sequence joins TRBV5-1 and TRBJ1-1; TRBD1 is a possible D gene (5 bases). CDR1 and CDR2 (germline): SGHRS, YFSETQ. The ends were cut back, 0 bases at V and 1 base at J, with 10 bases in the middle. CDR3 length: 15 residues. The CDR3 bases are TGCGCCAGCAGCTTGGGAGGGCAGGGGAACACTGAAGCTTTCTTT. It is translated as CASSLGGQGNTEAFF.

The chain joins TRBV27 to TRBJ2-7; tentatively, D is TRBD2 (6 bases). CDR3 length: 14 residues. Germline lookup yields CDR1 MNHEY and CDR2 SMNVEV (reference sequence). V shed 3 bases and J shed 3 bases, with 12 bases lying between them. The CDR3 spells CASSLFRGFYEQYF. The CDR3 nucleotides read TGTGCCAGCAGTTTGTTCCGGGGGTTCTACGAGCAGTACTTC.

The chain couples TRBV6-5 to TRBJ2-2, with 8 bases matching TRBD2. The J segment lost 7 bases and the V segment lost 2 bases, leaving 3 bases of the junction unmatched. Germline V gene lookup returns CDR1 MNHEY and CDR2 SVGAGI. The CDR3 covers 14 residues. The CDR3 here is CASSYRGGIGELFF. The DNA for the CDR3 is TGTGCCAGCAGTTACCGGGGGGGGATCGGGGAGCTGTTTTTT.

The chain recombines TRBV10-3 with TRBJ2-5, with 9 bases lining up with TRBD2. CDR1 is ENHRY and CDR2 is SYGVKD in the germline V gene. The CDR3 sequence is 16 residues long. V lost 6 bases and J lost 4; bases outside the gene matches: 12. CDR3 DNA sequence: TGTGCCATCAGCGATAGTAGCGGGGGTGGTTCAGAGACCCAGTACTTC. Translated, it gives CAISDSSGGGSETQYF.

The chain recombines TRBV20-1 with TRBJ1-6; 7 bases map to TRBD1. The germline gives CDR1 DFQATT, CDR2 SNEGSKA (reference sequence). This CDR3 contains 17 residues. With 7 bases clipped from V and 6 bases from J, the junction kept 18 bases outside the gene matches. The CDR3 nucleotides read TGCAGTGTAAAGGGACAGACATTTATTCGGGGTAATTCACCCCTCCACTTT. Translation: CSVKGQTFIRGNSPLHF.

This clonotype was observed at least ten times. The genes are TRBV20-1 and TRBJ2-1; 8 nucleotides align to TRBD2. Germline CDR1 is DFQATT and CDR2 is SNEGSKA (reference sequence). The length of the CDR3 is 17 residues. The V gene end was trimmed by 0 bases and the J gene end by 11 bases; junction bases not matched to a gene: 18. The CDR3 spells CSARDTSGSAFYNQQFF. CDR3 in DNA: TGCAGTGCTAGAGATACTAGCGGCAGTGCCTTTTATAATCAGCAGTTCTTC.

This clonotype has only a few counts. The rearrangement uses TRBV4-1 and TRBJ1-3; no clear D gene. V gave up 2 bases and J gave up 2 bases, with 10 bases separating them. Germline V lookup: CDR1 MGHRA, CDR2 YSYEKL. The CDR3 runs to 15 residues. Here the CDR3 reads CASSQRWFTGNTIYF. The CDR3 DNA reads TGCGCCAGCAGCCAAAGGTGGTTTACTGGAAACACCATATATTTT.

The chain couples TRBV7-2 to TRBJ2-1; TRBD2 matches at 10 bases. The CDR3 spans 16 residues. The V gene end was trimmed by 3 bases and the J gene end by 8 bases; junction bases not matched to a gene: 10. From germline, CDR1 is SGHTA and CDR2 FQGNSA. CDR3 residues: CASSFYLAGVGYEQFF. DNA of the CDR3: TGTGCCAGCAGCTTTTATCTAGCGGGAGTGGGCTATGAGCAGTTCTTC.

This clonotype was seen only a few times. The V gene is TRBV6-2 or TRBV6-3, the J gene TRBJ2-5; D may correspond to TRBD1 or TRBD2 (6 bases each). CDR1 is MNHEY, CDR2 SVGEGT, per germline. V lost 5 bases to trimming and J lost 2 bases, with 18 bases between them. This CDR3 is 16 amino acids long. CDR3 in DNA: TGTGCCAGCAGTCCAGGGGTAATAGCGGATCAAGAGACCCAGTACTTC. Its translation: CASSPGVIADQETQYF.

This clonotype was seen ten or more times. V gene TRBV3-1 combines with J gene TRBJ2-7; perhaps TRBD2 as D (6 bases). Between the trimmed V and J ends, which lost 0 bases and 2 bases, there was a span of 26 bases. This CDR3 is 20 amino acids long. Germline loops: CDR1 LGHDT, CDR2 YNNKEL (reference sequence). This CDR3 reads CASSQDAAGQRPLLTYEQYF. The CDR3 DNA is TGTGCCAGCAGCCAAGATGCGGCGGGGCAACGGCCCCTTCTAACCTACGAGCAGTACTTC.

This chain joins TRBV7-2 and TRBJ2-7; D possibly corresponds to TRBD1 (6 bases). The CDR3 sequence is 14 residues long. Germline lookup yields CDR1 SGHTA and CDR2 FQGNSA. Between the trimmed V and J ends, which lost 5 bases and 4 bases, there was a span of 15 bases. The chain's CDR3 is CASSPSQGVYEQYF. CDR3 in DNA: TGTGCCAGCAGCCCTTCACAGGGCGTATACGAGCAGTACTTC. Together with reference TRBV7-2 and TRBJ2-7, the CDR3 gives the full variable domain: GAGVSQSPSNKVTEKGKDVELRCDPISGHTALYWYRQSLGQGLEFLIYFQGNSAPDKSGLPSDRFSAERTGGSVSTLTIQRTQQEDSAVYLCASSPSQGVYEQYFGPGTRLTVT.

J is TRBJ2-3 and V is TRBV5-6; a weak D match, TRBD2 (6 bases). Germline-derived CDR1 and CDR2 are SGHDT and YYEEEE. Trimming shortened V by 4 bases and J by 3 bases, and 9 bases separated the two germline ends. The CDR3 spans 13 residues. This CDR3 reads CASSRTMTDTQYF. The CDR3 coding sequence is TGTGCCAGCAGCCGGACTATGACAGATACGCAGTATTTT.

The CDR3 sequence is CASSHLAGSWGDIQYF. CDR3 sequence (DNA): TGTGCCAGCAGTCATCTAGCGGGGTCCTGGGGTGACATTCAGTACTTC. J is TRBJ2-4 and V is TRBV3-1; 9 bases match TRBD2. CDR1 is LGHDT, CDR2 YNNKEL, per germline (reference sequence). The CDR3 runs to 16 residues. The J segment lost 8 bases and the V segment lost 6 bases, leaving 14 bases of the junction unmatched.